Following are 29 T cell receptor beta chains from one sample sequenced in a study of T-cell reconstitution after alpha-beta-depleted transplantation in children. A library of TCRbeta sequences, prepared with unique molecular identifiers, was generated. MiXCR was run by TCRdb on the PCR reads, yielding one entry per CDR3 protein. The data hold about 540,000 distinct CDR3 sequences, with about a sixth observed a single time. The sequences come from PBMCs from the stem cell graft donor, collected from the stem cell graft. Receptor source: a human donor who donated a stem cell graft to a child with acute lymphoblastic leukemia.

This clonotype was seen a few times. The chain has TRBV4-1 and TRBJ1-2, with D unresolved. Germline loops: CDR1 MGHRA, CDR2 YSYEKL. This CDR3 is 14 amino acids long. V was pared by 3 bases and J by 4 bases, with 12 bases between. As DNA, the CDR3 is TGCGCCAGCAGCCACCTTCCTGCCGGCTATGGCTACACCTTC. Protein: CASSHLPAGYGYTF.

This chain links TRBV19 with TRBJ1-5, with D possibly being TRBD1 (6 bases). The CDR3 runs 15 residues. Trimming left V 3 bases short and J 2 bases short, with 11 bases between. In germline, CDR1 is LNHDA, CDR2 SQIVND (reference sequence). CDR3 loop: CASSMTGAGNQPQHF. CDR3 coding DNA: TGTGCCAGTAGTATGACGGGGGCGGGCAATCAGCCCCAGCATTTT.

In its sample, this clonotype was seen a few times. The chain combines TRBV13 with TRBJ1-5, with D uncertain. The CDR3 is 14 residues long. V lost 0 bases, J lost 4 bases, and 7 bases lay in between. CDR1 and CDR2 from the germline V gene are PRHDT and FYEKMQ (reference sequence). CDR3 region: CASSLGRANQPQHF. In DNA, the CDR3 is TGTGCCAGCAGCTTAGGTCGGGCTAATCAGCCCCAGCATTTT.

The rearrangement uses TRBV9 and TRBJ2-5, with 13 nucleotides matching TRBD2. CDR1 and CDR2 from the germline V gene are SGDLS and YYNGEE. V was pared by 2 bases and J by 5 bases, with 6 bases of the junction left unmatched. This CDR3 spans 16 amino acids. The DNA of the CDR3 is TGTGCCAGCAGCGTCGGACTAGCGGGAGTCCATGAGACCCAGTACTTC. Amino acids: CASSVGLAGVHETQYF.

Note on this clonotype: Because the CDR3 is missing its conserved closing phenylalanine or tryptophan, this is likely a read error. It is unclear where the CDR3 begins or ends on the DNA, so no DNA is shown, and the CDR3 is as TCRdb lists it. The V and J genes are TRBV12-3 or TRBV12-4 and TRBJ2-7. 9 amino acids form the CDR3, both terminal residues included. The CDR3 reads CASSFVAGL.

This clonotype was recorded a few times. The rearrangement uses TRBV20-1 and TRBJ2-7; D might be TRBD1 (6 bases). V dropped 3 bases and J dropped 2 bases, with 11 bases sitting between them. CDR1 is DFQATT, CDR2 SNEGSKA, per germline (reference sequence). The CDR3 spans 13 residues. CDR3 bases: TGCAGTGCTAGCCATGACAGGCCCTACGAGCAGTACTTC. Amino acids: CSASHDRPYEQYF.

This clonotype came up a few times. The rearrangement joins TRBV13 to TRBJ1-1, with TRBD1 matching over 8 bases. With 0 bases clipped from V and 5 bases from J, the junction kept 5 bases outside the gene matches. The length of the CDR3 is 15 residues. Germline V lookup: CDR1 PRHDT, CDR2 FYEKMQ (reference sequence). CDR3 protein: CASSLGSDRATEAFF. Here the CDR3 DNA reads TGTGCCAGCAGCTTAGGATCGGACAGGGCGACTGAAGCTTTCTTT.

The sample holds a few counts of this clonotype. V usage is TRBV7-8 and J usage is TRBJ1-5; the D gene is possibly TRBD1 (5 bases). The length of the CDR3 is 14 residues. Trimming took off 5 bases at V and 4 bases at J, with 12 bases between the two ends. Germline CDR1 SGHVS, CDR2 FQNEAQ. The CDR3 sequence is CASSPFQGNQPQHF. The CDR3 DNA sequence: TGTGCCAGCAGCCCTTTCCAGGGAAATCAGCCCCAGCATTTT. The full variable domain, in which reference TRBV7-8 and TRBJ1-5 provide the parts outside the CDR3, is GAGVSQSPRYKVAKRGQDVALRCDPISGHVSLFWYQQALGQGPEFLTYFQNEAQLDKSGLPSDRFFAERPEGSVSTLKIQRTQQEDSAVYLCASSPFQGNQPQHFGDGTRLSIL.

This clonotype has only a few counts. The V call is TRBV7-9, the J call TRBJ2-5, with TRBD2 matching 11 bases. The CDR3 covers 15 residues. Germline-derived CDR1 and CDR2 are SEHNR and FQNEAQ (reference sequence). V was pared by 8 bases and J by 5 bases, with 10 bases of the junction left unmatched. The CDR3 protein is CASQTSGRKGETQYF. Here the CDR3 DNA reads TGTGCCAGCCAAACTAGCGGGAGAAAGGGGGAGACCCAGTACTTC.

The chain uses TRBV6-5 and TRBJ2-7, with 10 bases lining up with TRBD1. CDR1 MNHEY and CDR2 SVGAGI come from the germline V gene. The CDR3 consists of 18 residues. J lost 4 bases, V lost 2 bases, and 14 bases had no gene match. In nucleotides, the CDR3 is TGTGCCAGCAGTTACGGGACAGGGGAAGTTTTGGAATATTACGAGCAGTACTTC. Its protein is CASSYGTGEVLEYYEQYF.

This clonotype was seen a handful of times. The genes are TRBV10-2 and TRBJ2-3; D remains ambiguous. V lost 2 bases and J 7 bases, leaving 4 bases between the germline ends. Germline loops: CDR1 WSHSY, CDR2 SAAADI. The CDR3 has 11 residues. The DNA of the CDR3 is TGCGCCAGCAGTGAGGGCCATACGCAGTATTTT. Amino acid sequence: CASSEGHTQYF.

The V gene is TRBV9, the J gene TRBJ1-4, with a tentative D call TRBD1 (5 bases). The CDR3 loop spans 15 amino acids. Per the germline V gene, CDR1 is SGDLS and CDR2 is YYNGEE. The V end was cut by 3 bases, the J end by 4 bases, with 13 bases between. The CDR3 spells CASSAEMGGNEKLFF. The CDR3, as DNA: TGTGCCAGCAGCGCCGAGATGGGGGGTAATGAAAAACTGTTTTTT.

This clonotype was counted at least ten times. CDR3 DNA sequence: TGCGCCAGCAGCTTCGGTACCACCTACGAGCAGTACTTC. Translated, it gives CASSFGTTYEQYF. The chain carries TRBV5-1 and TRBJ2-7; no clear D. Trimming stripped 2 bases from V and 2 bases from J, with 8 bases between. Germline V CDR1 and CDR2: SGHRS, YFSETQ. There are 13 residues in the CDR3.

In this sample, this clonotype turned up a few times. This rearrangement joins TRBV7-9 to TRBJ2-2, with D perhaps matching TRBD2 (5 bases). The germline gives CDR1 SEHNR, CDR2 FQNEAQ (reference sequence). The CDR3 sequence is 16 residues long. Trimming took 0 bases from V and 1 from J, leaving 9 bases between them. Here the CDR3 reads CASSLAGVGNTGELFF. The CDR3 DNA sequence: TGTGCCAGCAGCTTAGCGGGAGTCGGGAACACCGGGGAGCTGTTTTTT.

This clonotype has more than one count but fewer than ten. The rearrangement uses TRBV11-2 and TRBJ2-1, with unresolved D. Trimming pared 2 bases from V and 6 bases from J, leaving 11 bases between. The germline CDR1 and CDR2 sequences are SGHAT and FQNNGV. The CDR3 runs 14 residues. CDR3 nucleotides: TGTGCCAGCAGCTTACGAGACCCAGCCAATGAGCAGTTCTTC. This translates into CASSLRDPANEQFF.

This sequence joins TRBV5-1 and TRBJ2-5; 9 positions match TRBD2. With 2 bases clipped from V and 7 bases from J, the junction kept 9 bases outside the gene matches. In germline, CDR1 is SGHRS, CDR2 YFSETQ. This CDR3 is built from 15 residues. For the CDR3, the DNA is TGCGCCAGCAGCTTCGTGTCTAGCGGGAAAACGACCCAGTACTTC. Its translation: CASSFVSSGKTTQYF.

This clonotype was counted at least ten times. The gene calls are TRBV4-1 and TRBJ2-1; 12 nucleotides line up with TRBD2. Per germline, CDR1 MGHRA and CDR2 YSYEKL. CDR3 length equals 18 residues. V was pared by 3 bases and J by 5 bases, with 11 bases of the junction left unmatched. CDR3 nucleotides: TGCGCCAGCAGCCACTGGGGACTAGCGGGCCAAACCGACAATGAGCAGTTCTTC. Its translation is CASSHWGLAGQTDNEQFF.

This clonotype was detected only a few times. V usage is TRBV12-3 or TRBV12-4 and J usage is TRBJ2-5; D is unresolved. The CDR3 sequence is 11 residues long. Trimming took off 6 bases at V and 7 bases at J, with 9 bases between the two ends. This CDR3 reads CASRLAATQYF. In DNA form, the CDR3 reads TGTGCCAGCAGGCTGGCGGCGACCCAGTACTTC.

V is TRBV20-1 and J is TRBJ1-2; no definite D call. Germline V lookup: CDR1 DFQATT, CDR2 SNEGSKA (reference sequence). Deletions cut 3 bases from V and 2 bases from J, with 7 bases between. CDR3 length equals 12 residues. In DNA form, the CDR3 reads TGCAGTGCTAGTACCGAGAACTATGGCTACACCTTC. Translated, it gives CSASTENYGYTF.

This clonotype showed up many times. The CDR3 DNA reads TGTGCCAGCAGCTTGGCCTGGGCGAACACTGAAGCTTTCTTT. Translating gives CASSLAWANTEAFF. The chain joins TRBV5-6 to TRBJ1-1; no clear D. Germline values: CDR1 SGHDT, CDR2 YYEEEE. This CDR3 has 14 residues. V was cut by 0 bases and J by 1 base, with 7 bases left in between.

This clonotype was detected only a few times. The V gene is TRBV6-1, the J gene TRBJ1-1; the match to TRBD1 covers 7 bases. The V and J ends lost 5 bases and 8 bases, in that order; junction bases with no gene match: 14. Germline V gene data show CDR1 as MNHNS and CDR2 as SASEGT. CDR3 length: 15 amino acids. This chain's CDR3 is CASSPRQGPSAEAFF. The CDR3 DNA is TGTGCCAGCAGTCCCAGACAGGGACCCTCCGCGGAAGCTTTCTTT.

This clonotype was seen more than once but under ten times. The chain combines TRBV11-2 with TRBJ1-2; TRBD1 might be the D (5 bases). The germline V gene encodes CDR1 SGHAT and CDR2 FQNNGV. V gave up 5 bases and J gave up 8 bases, with 15 bases separating them. This CDR3 region has 13 residues. Here the CDR3 reads CASSPREWGGYTF. The DNA of the CDR3 is TGTGCCAGCAGCCCCAGGGAGTGGGGAGGCTACACCTTC.

The V call is TRBV5-5, the J call TRBJ2-2; tentatively, D is TRBD1 or TRBD2 (5 bases each). V was trimmed by 5 bases and J by 7 bases, leaving 18 bases between them. The length of the CDR3 is 15 residues. Germline loops: CDR1 SGHKS, CDR2 YYEKEE (reference sequence). The CDR3 nucleotides are TGTGCCAGCAGGTCGTCGGGTCCTGGGGGCGGGGAGCTGTTTTTT. It specifies CASRSSGPGGGELFF.

This clonotype was found a few times. This CDR3 is CASSLRGGTSGRAMETQYF. In DNA form, the CDR3 reads TGTGCCAGCAGCTTAAGGGGGGGGACTAGCGGGAGGGCCATGGAGACCCAGTACTTC. The V and J genes are TRBV7-3 and TRBJ2-5; 16 nucleotides agree with TRBD2. The V gene's germline CDR1 is SGHTA and CDR2 FQGTGA. This CDR3 has 19 amino acids. J was trimmed by 5 bases and V by 1 base; bases with no gene match: 10.

The chain joins TRBV6-1 to TRBJ2-7; 9 bases map to TRBD1. V shed 6 bases, J shed 6 bases, and the junction held 9 bases outside the gene matches. Germline V gives CDR1 MNHNS, CDR2 SASEGT. The CDR3 extends over 14 amino acids. The DNA for the CDR3 is TGTGCCAGCAGAGAGGGACAGGGTTCCGCCGAGCAGTACTTC. It is translated as CASREGQGSAEQYF.

This chain uses TRBV12-3 or TRBV12-4 with TRBJ1-2; 10 nucleotides agree with TRBD1. J was trimmed by 5 bases and V by 7 bases; bases with no gene match: 4. The CDR3 spans 13 residues. The CDR3 bases are TGTGCCAGCAAGGGACAGGGGCGGTATGGCTACACCTTC. Translation: CASKGQGRYGYTF.

This clonotype was seen a handful of times. The chain recombines TRBV5-6 with TRBJ2-1; TRBD2 agrees at 9 bases. The germline CDR1 and CDR2 sequences are SGHDT and YYEEEE. J lost 4 bases, V lost 0 bases, and 5 bases had no gene match. The CDR3 runs to 16 residues. CDR3: CASSLAAGGVYNEQFF. CDR3 bases: TGTGCCAGCAGCTTGGCCGCGGGAGGGGTTTACAATGAGCAGTTCTTC.

This chain connects TRBV5-6 to TRBJ2-1; D is possibly TRBD1 (7 bases). Germline CDR1 reads SGHDT; CDR2 reads YYEEEE. The CDR3 contains 16 residues. V was cut by 0 bases and J by 8 bases, with 18 bases left in between. The CDR3 loop reads CASSLALQGWGDEQFF. The CDR3 region has the DNA TGTGCCAGCAGCTTGGCCCTACAGGGGTGGGGGGATGAGCAGTTCTTC.

This CDR3 is CASSYVHNEQFF. CDR3 DNA sequence: TGTGCCAGCAGTTACGTCCACAATGAGCAGTTCTTC. V gene TRBV6-2 or TRBV6-3 combines with J gene TRBJ2-1; D not certain. V gave up 2 bases and J gave up 5 bases, with 4 bases separating them. There are 12 residues in the CDR3. Germline V CDR1 and CDR2: MNHEY, SVGEGT.